This T cell receptor beta chain was observed in a study of shared clonotypes between healthy human individuals. Regarding this clone: Other DNA variants within this sample encode the same CDR3.

Only CD45RO-negative cells positively selected for CCR7 counted as naive CD8 cells, so terminally differentiated effector memory CD45RA+ cells were excluded. Germline-derived CDR1 and CDR2 are LNHDA and SQIVND (reference sequence). The CDR3 consists of 13 residues. V lost 2 bases and J lost 4, with 9 bases in between. Some clones are missing from TCRdb's copy, which holds only in-frame ones; the method was immunoSEQ multiplex PCR. Among around 560,000 clones listed, 85% to 95% were seen once. The chain combines TRBV19 with TRBJ2-7; TRBD2 might be the D (6 bases). Sequencing input: naive CD8+ T cells sorted from blood. This receptor was obtained from a woman in her twenties or thirties in good health. CDR3 sequence reads: CASSIRGTYEQYF. The CDR3 DNA sequence: TGTGCCAGTAGTATACGCGGGACGTACGAGCAGTACTTC.